A single sample is the source of the 10 T cell receptor beta chains below, sequenced in a study of Graves' ophthalmopathy and Graves' hyperthyroidism. For repertoire sequencing, the TCR beta CDR3 regions were amplified from RNA transcripts. HTBI primers served in a first-round RT-PCR, which a second-round multiplex PCR followed. MiXCR, run by TCRdb on the multiplex PCR reads, gives a single entry per CDR3 protein. This table holds 170,000 or so distinct CDR3 sequences, less than 45% found once. The sample taken for sequencing was peripheral blood. Receptor source: a woman between 35 and 50 years old with Graves' ophthalmopathy.

There are many counts of this clonotype. This sequence joins TRBV7-3 and TRBJ2-5, with D possibly TRBD1 on 7 matching bases. The CDR3 sequence is 13 residues long. Trimming took 5 bases from V and 5 from J, leaving 12 bases between them. Looked up from germline, CDR1 is SGHTA and CDR2 is FQGTGA. CDR3 loop: CASSAGGGETQYF. In nucleotides, the CDR3 is TGTGCCAGCAGCGCAGGGGGAGGCGAGACCCAGTACTTC.

The table lists this clonotype with many counts. The chain employs TRBV19 and TRBJ2-7; D remains unclear. Germline V gene lookup returns CDR1 LNHDA and CDR2 SQIVND (reference sequence). The V and J ends lost 3 bases and 3 bases respectively, with 12 bases between them. The CDR3 consists of 14 residues. CDR3 sequence: CASSITTADYEQYF. The CDR3 DNA follows: TGTGCCAGTAGTATCACCACAGCTGACTACGAGCAGTACTTC. The full variable domain, its missing parts supplied by reference TRBV19 and TRBJ2-7, is DGGITQSPKYLFRKEGQNVTLSCEQNLNHDAMYWYRQDPGQGLRLIYYSQIVNDFQKGDIAEGYSVSREKKESFPLTVTSAQKNPTAFYLCASSITTADYEQYFGPGTRLTVT.

The chain employs TRBV12-3 or TRBV12-4 and TRBJ1-1; 9 nucleotides line up with TRBD1. CDR3 size: 14 residues. Losses at the gene ends were 6 bases for V and 3 bases for J; bases not matched to a gene: 5. The CDR3 spells CASREQGADTEAFF. The CDR3 DNA is TGTGCCAGCAGGGAACAGGGGGCGGACACTGAAGCTTTCTTT.

Ten or more counts support this clonotype. V usage is TRBV6-5 and J usage is TRBJ1-3, with 7 bases aligning to TRBD1. CDR1 MNHEY and CDR2 SVGAGI come from the germline V gene. CDR3 length: 16 residues. J gave up 1 base and V 3 bases, and 6 bases lay outside the gene matches. The CDR3, as DNA: TGTGCCAGCAGTTATACAGACAGGGTTTCTGGAAACACCATATATTTT. This gives the protein CASSYTDRVSGNTIYF.

The gene calls are TRBV6-5 and TRBJ1-1, with D tentatively TRBD1 (6 bases). CDR1 is MNHEY and CDR2 is SVGAGI in the germline V gene. V was cut by 2 bases and J by 3 bases, with 16 bases left in between. CDR3 length: 16 residues. The CDR3 protein is CASSYALGGWDTEAFF. The CDR3 nucleotides read TGTGCCAGCAGTTACGCCCTAGGGGGATGGGACACTGAAGCTTTCTTT.

This clonotype occurred many times. The V gene is TRBV5-1, the J gene TRBJ1-1; 7 nucleotides line up with TRBD1. Germline V gives CDR1 SGHRS, CDR2 YFSETQ. J was trimmed by 2 bases and V by 6 bases; bases with no gene match: 7. The CDR3 sequence is 14 residues long. The CDR3 loop reads CASNWGQPNTEAFF. CDR3 DNA: TGCGCCAGCAACTGGGGACAGCCAAACACTGAAGCTTTCTTT. Variable domain in full (rest from reference TRBV5-1 and TRBJ1-1): KAGVTQTPRYLIKTRGQQVTLSCSPISGHRSVSWYQQTPGQGLQFLFEYFSETQRNKGNFPGRFSGRQFSNSRSEMNVSTLELGDSALYLCASNWGQPNTEAFFGQGTRLTVV.

The gene calls are TRBV6-2 or TRBV6-3 and TRBJ2-7; perhaps TRBD2 as D (6 bases). Germline V CDR1 and CDR2: MNHEY, SVGEGT. V shed 3 bases and J shed 2 bases, with 11 bases lying between them. This CDR3 has 14 amino acids. The CDR3 DNA reads as TGTGCCAGCAGTTATCCGGGACTGGCCTACGAGCAGTACTTC. As protein: CASSYPGLAYEQYF.

This clonotype was detected ten times or more. The chain joins TRBV6-5 to TRBJ2-5, with 9 positions matching TRBD1. J gave up 5 bases and V 3 bases, and 7 bases lay outside the gene matches. The CDR3 covers 15 residues. CDR1 is MNHEY and CDR2 is SVGAGI in the germline V gene. CDR3 DNA sequence: TGTGCCAGCAGTTATACCGGGACAGGGCGTGAGACCCAGTACTTC. Residues: CASSYTGTGRETQYF.

This chain connects TRBV11-2 to TRBJ1-6; TRBD1 might be the D (5 bases). The CDR3 consists of 15 residues. Germline-derived CDR1 and CDR2 are SGHAT and FQNNGV. The V end was cut by 1 base, the J end by 8 bases, with 12 bases between. CDR3 bases: TGTGCCAGCAGCTTAGGGGGGGTCCGGGATTCACCCCTCCACTTT. This codes for CASSLGGVRDSPLHF.

V usage is TRBV12-3 or TRBV12-4 and J usage is TRBJ2-5, with TRBD1 as a possible D gene (5 bases). Trimming removed 2 bases from V and 1 base from J, with 8 bases in between. The CDR3 contains 14 residues. CDR3 sequence reads: CASSLRGTQETQYF. The CDR3 DNA follows: TGTGCCAGCAGTTTAAGGGGTACCCAAGAGACCCAGTACTTC.